This T cell receptor (beta chain) was recorded in a study of T-cell memory formation after mild COVID-19. Findings and caveats of the study: Researchers could not confirm that second-wave clones peaking on day 37 targeted SARS-CoV-2. Contracting clones from day 15 to 85 had balanced CD4/CD8; later expanders favoured CD4+.

In its sample, this clonotype was seen a few times. Its antigen is unidentified. Researchers used 5'RACE with constant-segment primers to make TCR alpha and TCR beta cDNA libraries that carry sample barcodes and UMIs. MiXCR, run by TCRdb on the 5' RACE reads, gives a single entry per CDR3 protein. The top ten hold around an eighth of the sample, which has under 400,000 distinct CDR3 sequences, 28% seen once. The CDR3 extends over 14 amino acids. Trimming pared 5 bases from V and 7 bases from J, leaving 15 bases between. CDR1 and CDR2 (germline): SGHTA, FQGTGA. The rearrangement uses TRBV7-3 and TRBJ2-1; D possibly corresponds to TRBD1 (6 bases). Sequenced material: PBMCs or a T cell subset sorted from them (not recorded which). This clonotype originated in an adult woman who had mild COVID-19 (a few samples of this study predate the infection). Cell type and time point are not known. Here the CDR3 DNA reads TGTGCCAGCAGCCAGAATACAGGGAAGAATGAGCAGTTCTTC. The encoded protein is CASSQNTGKNEQFF.